The 23 T cell receptor beta chains below come from one sample, sequenced in a study of PD-1 blockade in classical Hodgkin lymphoma. TCRdb keeps only in-frame clones here, not all; method: immunoSEQ multiplex PCR. The sample shows about 46,000 clones, roughly 91% of them seen only once. The sample's time point: newly diagnosed, previously untreated cHL patient sample. Sequencing input: peripheral blood mononuclear cells (PBMCs). All receptors come from a human donor with classical Hodgkin lymphoma.

The chain is built from TRBV6-6 and TRBJ2-5; D remains unclear. The germline gives CDR1 MNHNY, CDR2 SVGAGI (reference sequence). The CDR3 is 14 residues long. V was cut by 2 bases and J by 1 base, with 8 bases left in between. The CDR3 DNA is TGTGCCAGCAGTTACGAGGTGGTCCAAGAGACCCAGTACTTC. Its translation is CASSYEVVQETQYF.

The rearrangement joins TRBV5-6 to TRBJ1-5; perhaps TRBD1 as D (5 bases). Trimming stripped 3 bases from V and 5 bases from J, with 6 bases between. In germline, CDR1 is SGHDT, CDR2 YYEEEE. The CDR3 has 12 residues. The CDR3 bases are TGTGCCAGCAGCTCACAGGATCAGCCCCAGCATTTT. Protein: CASSSQDQPQHF. Complete variable domain (other parts from reference TRBV5-6 and TRBJ1-5): DAGVTQSPTHLIKTRGQQVTLRCSPKSGHDTVSWYQQALGQGPQFIFQYYEEEERQRGNFPDRFSGHQFPNYSSELNVNALLLGDSALYLCASSSQDQPQHFGDGTRLSIL.

This chain uses TRBV5-8 with TRBJ1-3; D possibly corresponds to TRBD1 (5 bases). The CDR3 is made up of 16 amino acids. The germline V gene encodes CDR1 SGHTS and CDR2 YDEGEE. The V and J ends lost 4 bases and 2 bases respectively, with 16 bases between them. The CDR3 spells CASSGRDWTPGNTIYF. CDR3 nucleotide sequence: TGTGCCAGCAGCGGTCGGGACTGGACCCCTGGAAACACCATATATTTT.

The count of this clone is one. The chain combines TRBV10-3 with TRBJ2-7; no definite D call. The V gene's germline CDR1 is ENHRY and CDR2 SYGVKD. CDR3 length: 12 residues. V was cut by 2 bases and J by 1 base, with 3 bases left in between. This CDR3 is CAISERSYEQYF. As DNA, the CDR3 is TGTGCCATCAGTGAGAGATCCTACGAGCAGTACTTC.

This clone has just one count. The chain has TRBV11-2 and TRBJ2-7, with D perhaps matching TRBD1 (6 bases). CDR3 length: 16 residues. The V gene's germline CDR1 is SGHAT and CDR2 FQNNGV. The V end was cut by 2 bases, the J end by 4 bases, with 18 bases between. The chain's CDR3 is CASSLRTVIREYEQYF. The DNA for the CDR3 is TGTGCCAGCAGCTTAAGGACAGTAATAAGGGAGTACGAGCAGTACTTC.

This chain connects TRBV15 to TRBJ1-3; D perhaps matches TRBD1 (6 bases). Per the germline V gene, CDR1 is LNHNV and CDR2 is YYDKDF (reference sequence). Trimming took off 5 bases at V and 0 bases at J, with 8 bases between the two ends. This CDR3 is built from 14 residues. The CDR3, as DNA: TGTGCCACCAGCCGGACAGTCTCTGGAAACACCATATATTTT. Translating gives CATSRTVSGNTIYF.

This chain uses TRBV5-4 with TRBJ2-1; weak D call: TRBD1 (6 bases). Per germline, CDR1 SGHNT and CDR2 YYREEE (reference sequence). Trimming pared 4 bases from V and 8 bases from J, leaving 13 bases between. This CDR3 is built from 13 residues. The CDR3 here is CASSITGNYEQFF. CDR3 sequence (DNA): TGTGCCAGCAGCATCACAGGGAATTATGAGCAGTTCTTC.

V usage is TRBV6-1 and J usage is TRBJ1-2; TRBD1 might be the D (6 bases). This CDR3 has 13 residues. Germline CDR1 MNHNS, CDR2 SASEGT. Trimming removed 6 bases from V and 8 bases from J, with 16 bases in between. CDR3 coding DNA: TGTGCCAGCAGCGAAACAGCTCAGGGGGGCTACACCTTC. As protein: CASSETAQGGYTF.

The J gene is TRBJ2-3, the V gene TRBV4-1; 7 bases align to TRBD2. The junction had 5 bases not matched to a gene; V was cut back by 0 bases and J by 2 bases. This CDR3 has 16 amino acids. The germline V gene encodes CDR1 MGHRA and CDR2 YSYEKL. The CDR3 bases are TGCGCCAGCAGCCAAGATCCTAGCGGAATCACAGATACGCAGTATTTT. Protein product: CASSQDPSGITDTQYF.

The chain's CDR3 is CASRTPGQGARGYTF. In DNA, the CDR3 is TGTGCCAGTAGGACGCCGGGACAGGGGGCGCGTGGCTACACCTTC. The chain carries TRBV19 and TRBJ1-2; 12 nucleotides line up with TRBD1. CDR1 and CDR2 from the germline V gene are LNHDA and SQIVND (reference sequence). This CDR3 has 15 amino acids. V was clipped by 6 bases and J by 7 bases; unmatched bases: 9.

The V call is TRBV10-2, the J call TRBJ2-7, with D perhaps matching TRBD2 (5 bases). The CDR3 is 13 residues long. Germline V gene data show CDR1 as WSHSY and CDR2 as SAAADI. V gave up 4 bases and J gave up 3 bases, with 10 bases separating them. The CDR3 spells CASSGTGIYEQYV. As DNA, the CDR3 is TGCGCCAGCAGTGGGACCGGGATCTACGAGCAGTACGTC.

The CDR3 sequence is CASSLSWLPGTSGSTDTQYF. The CDR3 bases are TGTGCCAGCAGTTTATCTTGGCTTCCCGGGACTAGCGGGAGCACAGATACGCAGTATTTT. The V and J genes are TRBV27 and TRBJ2-3, with 12 positions matching TRBD2. Germline values: CDR1 MNHEY, CDR2 SMNVEV (reference sequence). V gave up 0 bases and J gave up 0 bases; unmatched junction bases: 10. This CDR3 region has 20 residues.

The genes are TRBV6-6 and TRBJ1-3, with a possible D match to TRBD1 (6 bases). V lost 6 bases and J 8 bases, leaving 11 bases between the germline ends. The CDR3 sequence is 12 residues long. Per the germline V gene, CDR1 is MNHNY and CDR2 is SVGAGI (reference sequence). The CDR3, as DNA: TGTGCCAGCAGACCAGGGGTGGACACCATATATTTT. This codes for CASRPGVDTIYF.

The genes are TRBV5-1 and TRBJ1-1, with D possibly being TRBD1 (6 bases). Germline assignment: CDR1 SGHRS and CDR2 YFSETQ. The CDR3 is 16 residues long. V lost 0 bases and J 5 bases, leaving 17 bases between the germline ends. This CDR3 is CASSLVRGVNPTEAFF. The CDR3 DNA sequence: TGCGCCAGCAGCTTGGTGAGGGGGGTAAATCCGACTGAAGCTTTCTTT. Combining the CDR3 with reference TRBV5-1 and TRBJ1-1 gives the whole variable domain KAGVTQTPRYLIKTRGQQVTLSCSPISGHRSVSWYQQTPGQGLQFLFEYFSETQRNKGNFPGRFSGRQFSNSRSEMNVSTLELGDSALYLCASSLVRGVNPTEAFFGQGTRLTVV.

The J gene is TRBJ1-3, the V gene TRBV7-9; D gene ambiguous. V lost 5 bases and J lost 0, with 17 bases in between. CDR1 SEHNR and CDR2 FQNEAQ come from the germline V gene (reference sequence). The CDR3 extends over 17 amino acids. In DNA form, the CDR3 reads TGTGCCAGCAGCCCACCCCCGGGAGCCTCCTCTGGAAACACCATATATTTT. Translated, it gives CASSPPPGASSGNTIYF.

The table lists this clone with a count of one. The CDR3 loop reads CASSQTGLLNTGELFF. The CDR3 DNA is TGTGCCAGCAGTCAGACAGGGTTATTGAACACCGGGGAGCTGTTTTTT. The chain recombines TRBV11-2 with TRBJ2-2; the match to TRBD1 covers 7 bases. The CDR3 spans 16 residues. Germline V gives CDR1 SGHAT, CDR2 FQNNGV. J gave up 1 base and V 6 bases, and 8 bases lay outside the gene matches.

The V call is TRBV5-1, the J call TRBJ2-5; TRBD2 matches at 11 bases. The J segment lost 2 bases and the V segment lost 0 bases, leaving 0 bases of the junction unmatched. Per germline, CDR1 SGHRS and CDR2 YFSETQ. There are 15 residues in the CDR3. The CDR3 nucleotides read TGCGCCAGCAGCTTGGTAGCGGGAGGGCAAGAGACCCAGTACTTC. This sequence encodes CASSLVAGGQETQYF.

V gene TRBV30 combines with J gene TRBJ2-3, with no clear D. Per germline, CDR1 GTSNPN and CDR2 SVGIG (reference sequence). The germline V and J ends were trimmed by 0 bases and 6 bases, with 10 bases remaining between them. This CDR3 has 13 residues. This CDR3 is CAWSVGLTDTQYF. The CDR3, as DNA: TGTGCCTGGAGTGTCGGCCTCACCGATACGCAGTATTTT.

The genes are TRBV11-2 and TRBJ2-5; 9 positions match TRBD1. The junction had 8 bases not matched to a gene; V was cut back by 2 bases and J by 4 bases. The V gene's germline CDR1 is SGHAT and CDR2 FQNNGV. The CDR3 runs to 16 residues. In DNA, the CDR3 is TGTGCCAGCAGCTTATGGACAGGGGATGGATCAGAGACCCAGTACTTC. Protein product: CASSLWTGDGSETQYF.

This chain connects TRBV29-1 to TRBJ1-5; D is unresolved. This CDR3 spans 13 amino acids. The V gene lost 4 bases and the J gene lost 1 base, with 8 bases spanning the gap. The germline V gene encodes CDR1 SQVTM and CDR2 ANQGSEA. This CDR3 is CSVAEQSNQPQHF. The CDR3 region has the DNA TGCAGCGTTGCGGAACAGAGCAATCAGCCCCAGCATTTT.

This clone was recorded only once. One end of the junction is discordant with germline, which a read error may explain. The gene calls are TRBV2 and TRBJ1-1; D might be TRBD1 (5 bases). Germline CDR1 reads SNHLY; CDR2 reads FYNNEI. The CDR3 has 15 amino acids. The CDR3 region is CASSFLNRPNSEAFF. The CDR3 coding sequence is TGTGCCAGCAGTTTCCTGAACAGGCCGAACAGTGAAGCTTTCTTT.

Only one count was recorded for this clone. The chain's CDR3 is CASREGQVGQPQHF. In nucleotides, the CDR3 is TGTGCCAGCAGAGAGGGACAGGTCGGGCAGCCCCAGCATTTT. The chain employs TRBV6-6 and TRBJ1-5; 8 bases align to TRBD1. Germline lookup yields CDR1 MNHNY and CDR2 SVGAGI (reference sequence). The CDR3 contains 14 residues. The ends lost 6 bases at V and 7 bases at J; junction bases unmatched: 8.

This chain links TRBV7-3 with TRBJ1-3, with unresolved D. The CDR3 consists of 14 residues. V gave up 2 bases and J gave up 1 base, with 6 bases separating them. Looked up from germline, CDR1 is SGHTA and CDR2 is FQGTGA. Written as DNA, the CDR3 is TGTGCCAGCAGCTTAGCAGGATCTGGAAACACCATATATTTT. Its protein product is CASSLAGSGNTIYF.